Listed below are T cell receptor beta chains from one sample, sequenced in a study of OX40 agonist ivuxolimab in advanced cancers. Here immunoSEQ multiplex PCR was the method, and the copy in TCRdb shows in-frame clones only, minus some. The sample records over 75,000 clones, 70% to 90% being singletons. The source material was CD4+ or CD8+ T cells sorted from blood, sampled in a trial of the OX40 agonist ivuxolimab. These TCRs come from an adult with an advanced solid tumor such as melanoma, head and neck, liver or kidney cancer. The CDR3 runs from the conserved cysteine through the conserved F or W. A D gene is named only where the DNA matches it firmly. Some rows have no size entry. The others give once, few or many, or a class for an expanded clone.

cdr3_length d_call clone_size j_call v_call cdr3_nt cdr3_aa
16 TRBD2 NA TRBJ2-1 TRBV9 TGTGCCAGCAGCGTAGCTCGGGCGGGAGCTTACAATGAGCAGTTCTTC CASSVARAGAYNEQFF
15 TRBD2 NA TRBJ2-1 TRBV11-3 TGTGCCAGCAGCAAGCGGGGAGGGATCTCCATTGAGCAGTTCTTC CASSKRGGISIEQFF
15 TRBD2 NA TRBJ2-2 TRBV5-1 TGCGCCAGCAGCTTGACCGGGGAGGGGACCGGGGAGCTGTTTTTT CASSLTGEGTGELFF
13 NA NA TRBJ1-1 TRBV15 TGTGCCACCAGCAGAGAAGGACACCCTGAAGCTTTCTTT CATSREGHPEAFF
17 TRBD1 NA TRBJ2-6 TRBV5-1 TGCGCCAGCAGCTCCTTTTCTCAGGGGGCTGGGGCCAACGTCCTGACTTTC CASSSFSQGAGANVLTF
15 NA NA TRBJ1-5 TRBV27 TGTGCCAGCAGCTCTAGTTGGGCTAGCAATCAGCCCCAGCATTTT CASSSSWASNQPQHF
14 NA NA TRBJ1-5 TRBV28 TGTGCCAGCAGGGGTGGGGGAACCGGTCAGCCCCAGCATTTT CASRGGGTGQPQHF
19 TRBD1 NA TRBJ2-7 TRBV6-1 TGTGCCAGCAGTGTATTTCAAGGGACAGGGTTGGTAGCTTTCTACGAGCAGTACTTC CASSVFQGTGLVAFYEQYF
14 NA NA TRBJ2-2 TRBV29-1 TGCAGCGTTGATTCCGGGGGCTACACCGGGGAGCTGTTTTTT CSVDSGGYTGELFF
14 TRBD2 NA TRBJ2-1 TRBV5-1 TGCGCCAGCAGCTTGGCCGCGGGAGGGAATGAGCAGTTCTTC CASSLAAGGNEQFF
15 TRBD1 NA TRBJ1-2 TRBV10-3 TGTGCCATCAGTCCGGATATGGGACAGGGTGAGGGCTACACCTTC CAISPDMGQGEGYTF
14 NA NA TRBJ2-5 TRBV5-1 TGCGCCAGCACTAGAGCGGAGGTCAGAGAGACCCAGTACTTC CASTRAEVRETQYF
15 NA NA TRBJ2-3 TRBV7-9 TGTGCCAGCAGCCAGCGCATTGGGAACACAGATACGCAGTATTTT CASSQRIGNTDTQYF
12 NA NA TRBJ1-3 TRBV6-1 TGTGCCAGCAGTGAAGCGGGAAACACCATATATTTT CASSEAGNTIYF
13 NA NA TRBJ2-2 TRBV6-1 TGTGCCAGCAGTGAAGCTCGCACCGGGGAGCTGTTTTTT CASSEARTGELFF
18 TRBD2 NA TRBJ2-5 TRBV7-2 TGTGCCAGCAGCTTAGCGCGGCTAGCGGGGCGTCTGGGGGAGACCCAGTACTTC CASSLARLAGRLGETQYF
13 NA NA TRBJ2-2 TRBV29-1 TGCAGCGTTGAAATAGGAGGGAGCGGGGAGCTGTTTTTT CSVEIGGSGELFF
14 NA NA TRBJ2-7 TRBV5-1 TGCGCCAGCAGCTCCCGGGACACGGTTTACGAGCAGTACTTC CASSSRDTVYEQYF
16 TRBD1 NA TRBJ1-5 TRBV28 TGTGCCAGCAGGCCGACAGGGGGGAATAGCAATCAGCCCCAGCATTTT CASRPTGGNSNQPQHF
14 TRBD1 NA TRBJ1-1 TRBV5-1 TGCGCCAGCAGCGTTACAGGGGGGGTCACTGAAGCTTTCTTT CASSVTGGVTEAFF
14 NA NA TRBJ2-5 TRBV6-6 TGTGCCAGCAGTGCCTCTAGCGTCCAAGAGACCCAGTACTTC CASSASSVQETQYF
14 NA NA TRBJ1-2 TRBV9 TGTGCCAGCAGCGACCGAGACAGGTTCTATGGCTACACCTTC CASSDRDRFYGYTF
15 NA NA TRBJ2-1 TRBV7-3 TGTGCCAGCAGCTTAACAGCGGACGTCTTAGATGAGCAGTTCTTC CASSLTADVLDEQFF
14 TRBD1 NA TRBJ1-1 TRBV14 TGTGCCAGCAGACCGACAGGGGGCTGGACTGAAGCTTTCTTT CASRPTGGWTEAFF
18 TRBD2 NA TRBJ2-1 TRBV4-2 TGTGCCAGCAGCCCTATGGGACTAGCGGGAGAGGGTGGCAATGAGCAGTTCTTC CASSPMGLAGEGGNEQFF
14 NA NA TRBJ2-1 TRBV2 TGTGCCAGCAGCCGGACTAGTCAGGGGCCTGAGCAGTTCTTC CASSRTSQGPEQFF
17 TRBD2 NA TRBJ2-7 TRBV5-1 TGCGCCAGCAGCTTGACGAGCGGGAGGCCGAGCTCCTACGAGCAGTACTTC CASSLTSGRPSSYEQYF
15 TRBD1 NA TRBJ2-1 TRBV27 TGTGCCAGCAGCTCCGGGACAGGGACCTACAATGAGCAGTTCTTC CASSSGTGTYNEQFF
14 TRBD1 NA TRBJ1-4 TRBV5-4 TGTGCCAGCAGCTTTACCCAGGGGGATGAAAAACTGTTTTTT CASSFTQGDEKLFF
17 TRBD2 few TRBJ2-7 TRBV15 TGTGCCACCAGCAGACCGGGACTAGCGGGAGGGTTCTACGAGCAGTACTTC CATSRPGLAGGFYEQYF
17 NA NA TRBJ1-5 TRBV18 TGTGCCAGCTCACCATCAGGGGACATAATTAGCAATCAGCCCCAGCATTTT CASSPSGDIISNQPQHF
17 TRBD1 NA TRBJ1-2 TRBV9 TGTGCCAGCAACCAAGACGATAGATTGGGACAGCACTATGGCTACACCTTC CASNQDDRLGQHYGYTF
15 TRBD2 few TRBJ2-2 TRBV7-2 TGTGCCAGCAGCTTAACTAGCGGGAGTACCGGGGAGCTGTTTTTT CASSLTSGSTGELFF
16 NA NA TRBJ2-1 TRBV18 TGTGCCAGCTCACCACGGCCGGGCCGCTCCTACAATGAGCAGTTCTTC CASSPRPGRSYNEQFF
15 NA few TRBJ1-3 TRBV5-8 TGTGCCAGCAGCAGGCAATCGGGGCAAGGAAACACCATATATTTT CASSRQSGQGNTIYF
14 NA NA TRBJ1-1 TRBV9 TGTGCCAGCAGCGTAGGGAAGGGAGTAACTGAAGCTTTCTTT CASSVGKGVTEAFF
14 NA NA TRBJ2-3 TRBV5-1 TGCGCCAGCAGCTTGAGTGGGGGCTCAGATACGCAGTATTTT CASSLSGGSDTQYF
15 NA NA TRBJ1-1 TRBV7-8 TGTGCCAGCAGCTTAGCTGGGGGCGTAAGCACTGAAGCTTTCTTT CASSLAGGVSTEAFF
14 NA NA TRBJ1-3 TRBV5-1 TGCGCCAGCAGCGCCGGGACTTCTGGAAACACCATATATTTT CASSAGTSGNTIYF
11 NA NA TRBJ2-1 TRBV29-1 TGCAGCGTTAGTATGGGGTATGAGCAGTTCTTC CSVSMGYEQFF